This T cell receptor beta chain was retrieved from a study of human T cells and chemical hapten exposure. Time point in this sample: patch test 1, 2 weeks after DPC sensitization. Treatment defined: therapeutic diphenylcyclopropenone sensitization with weekly scalp DPC. CDR3 size: 13 residues. V lost 2 bases and J lost 4, with 8 bases in between. Germline lookup yields CDR1 MRHNA and CDR2 SNTAGT. MiXCR was run by TCRdb on the RACE reads, yielding one entry per CDR3 protein. The data show around 120,000 distinct CDR3 sequences, roughly 13% seen once. This receptor was obtained from a young man with alopecia areata. Some clones in this sample may be carry-over from other donors' samples. Here the sequenced sample was whole blood, taken in connection with sensitization to the hapten diphenylcyclopropenone (DPC). This chain connects TRBV6-4 to TRBJ1-2; D is perhaps TRBD1 (5 bases). CDR3 residues: CASSDTGGYGYTF. CDR3 DNA sequence: TGTGCCAGCAGTGACACAGGCGGCTATGGCTACACCTTC.